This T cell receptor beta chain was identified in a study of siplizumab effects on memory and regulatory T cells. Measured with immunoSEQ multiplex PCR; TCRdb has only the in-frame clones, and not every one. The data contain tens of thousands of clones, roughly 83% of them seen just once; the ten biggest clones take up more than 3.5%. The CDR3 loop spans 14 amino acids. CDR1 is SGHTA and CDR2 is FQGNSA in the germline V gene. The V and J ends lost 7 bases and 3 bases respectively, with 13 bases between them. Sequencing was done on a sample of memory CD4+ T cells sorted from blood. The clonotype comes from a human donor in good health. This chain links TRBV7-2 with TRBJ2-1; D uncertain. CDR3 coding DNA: TGTGCCAGCAACCCATCTAGAGACTACAATGAGCAGTTCTTC. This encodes CASNPSRDYNEQFF.